This T cell receptor beta chain was retrieved from a study of identical twins. This clonotype has just a few counts. Per the germline V gene, CDR1 is MNHNS and CDR2 is SASEGT. The V segment lost 6 bases and the J segment 5 bases; nucleotides outside the gene matches: 9. This CDR3 comprises 15 residues. TCRdb analysed the 5' RACE reads with MiXCR anew, one entry per CDR3 protein. The sample has some 730,000 distinct CDR3 sequences; roughly 20% are singletons. These data were also filed under a second study, of T cells expressing NK-cell markers.

Sequenced: PBMCs. The V and J genes are TRBV6-1 and TRBJ2-7; TRBD2 matches 11 bases. This clonotype was sampled from a woman aged 18-30 years in good health. The CDR3 protein is CASSTRTSGPNEQYF. Written as DNA, the CDR3 is TGTGCCAGCAGCACTAGGACTAGCGGGCCCAACGAGCAGTACTTC.